This entry is about one TCR beta chain. Healthy individuals of Caucasian origin from Russia, aged roughly 6 to 90, served as donors. This CDR3 is 16 amino acids long. Germline V lookup: CDR1 LGHNA, CDR2 YNFKEQ. V lost 1 base to trimming and J lost 0 bases, with 10 bases between them. Then a second PCR, running roughly 7 to 11 cycles, was carried out with a sample-barcoded 5' primer and a J-beta primer mix. Every molecule of cDNA carried a tag from a template-switch adaptor with 12 random nucleotides. One entry per CDR3 protein results from TCRdb running MiXCR on the 5' RACE reads. Of more than 900,000 distinct CDR3 sequences listed, almost 30% are singletons. This sample was included in a study of blood T cells in healthy people across ages. Separately, the same data were catalogued under a study of T cells of mothers and their children.

This TCR came from a woman in her forties in good health. The sample comprised blood. The chain joins TRBV4-2 to TRBJ1-3; D call uncertain. The CDR3 coding sequence is TGTGCCAGCAGCCAAGTCGGCGTAAGCTCTGGAAACACCATATATTTT. The encoded protein is CASSQVGVSSGNTIYF.